The present T cell receptor beta chain was sequenced within a study of beta chain features in type 1 diabetes. Study outcomes and limitations: The study found moderately but significantly shorter TCRB CDR3s in all four CD4+ subsets of Type 1 diabetes patients. The study found fewer insertions and more deletions at VDJ junctions in type 1 diabetes patients.

The sequenced template was cDNA made from the entire isolated RNA. Assay used: immunoSEQ multiplex PCR; TCRdb lists only in-frame clones, some missing. The sample carries over 40,000 clones, approximately 70% recorded once. The authors sorted CD4+ naive, central memory, regulatory and stem cell-like memory cells via CD45RO/CCR7/CD25/CD127/CD95/CD27. Points on this clone: Its specificity is unknown.

The ends lost 2 bases at V and 2 bases at J; junction bases unmatched: 18. Per the germline V gene, CDR1 is SGHVS and CDR2 is FQNEAQ. CDR3 length: 21 amino acids. Sequencing input: Tregs from blood. This clonotype originated in a woman aged 18-29 years with type 1 diabetes. The chain carries TRBV7-8 and TRBJ2-7; 13 bases match TRBD2. The CDR3 sequence is CASSLRGYGLAGALVTYEQYF. DNA of the CDR3: TGTGCCAGCAGCTTACGGGGCTACGGACTAGCGGGAGCCTTAGTGACCTACGAGCAGTACTTC.